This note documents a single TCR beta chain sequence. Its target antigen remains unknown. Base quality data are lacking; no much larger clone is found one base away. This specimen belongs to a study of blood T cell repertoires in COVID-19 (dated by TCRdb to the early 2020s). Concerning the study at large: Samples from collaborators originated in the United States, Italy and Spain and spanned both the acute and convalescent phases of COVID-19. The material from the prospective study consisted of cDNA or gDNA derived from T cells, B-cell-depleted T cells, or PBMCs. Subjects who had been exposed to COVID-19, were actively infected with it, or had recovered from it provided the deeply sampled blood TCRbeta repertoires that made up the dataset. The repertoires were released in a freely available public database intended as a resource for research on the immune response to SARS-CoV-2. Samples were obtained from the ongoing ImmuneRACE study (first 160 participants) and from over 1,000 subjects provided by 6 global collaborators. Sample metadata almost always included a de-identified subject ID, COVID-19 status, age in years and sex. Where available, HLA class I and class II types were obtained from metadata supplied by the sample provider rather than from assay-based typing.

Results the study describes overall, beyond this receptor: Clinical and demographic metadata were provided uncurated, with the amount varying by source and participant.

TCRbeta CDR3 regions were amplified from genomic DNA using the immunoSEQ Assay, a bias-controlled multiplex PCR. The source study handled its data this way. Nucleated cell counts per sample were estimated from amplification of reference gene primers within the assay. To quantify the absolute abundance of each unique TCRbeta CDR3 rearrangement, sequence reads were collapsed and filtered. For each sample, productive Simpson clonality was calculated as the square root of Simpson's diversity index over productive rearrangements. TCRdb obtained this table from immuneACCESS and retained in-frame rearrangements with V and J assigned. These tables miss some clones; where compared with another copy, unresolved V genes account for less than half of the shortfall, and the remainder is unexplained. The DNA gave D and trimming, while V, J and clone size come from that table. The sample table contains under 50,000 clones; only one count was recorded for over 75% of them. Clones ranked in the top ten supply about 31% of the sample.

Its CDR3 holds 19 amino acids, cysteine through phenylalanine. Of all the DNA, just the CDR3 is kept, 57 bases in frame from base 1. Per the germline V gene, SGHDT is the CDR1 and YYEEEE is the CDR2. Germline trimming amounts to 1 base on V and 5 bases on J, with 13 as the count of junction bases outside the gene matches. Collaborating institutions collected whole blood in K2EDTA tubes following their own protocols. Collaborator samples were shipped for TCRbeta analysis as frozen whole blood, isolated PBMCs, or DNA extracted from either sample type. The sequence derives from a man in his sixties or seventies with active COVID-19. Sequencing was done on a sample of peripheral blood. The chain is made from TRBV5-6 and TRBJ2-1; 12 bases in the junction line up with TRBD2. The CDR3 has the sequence CASSLTLSSGGAGNNEQFF. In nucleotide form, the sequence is TGTGCCAGCAGCTTGACTCTGTCTAGCGGGGGGGCCGGGAACAATGAGCAGTTCTTC.